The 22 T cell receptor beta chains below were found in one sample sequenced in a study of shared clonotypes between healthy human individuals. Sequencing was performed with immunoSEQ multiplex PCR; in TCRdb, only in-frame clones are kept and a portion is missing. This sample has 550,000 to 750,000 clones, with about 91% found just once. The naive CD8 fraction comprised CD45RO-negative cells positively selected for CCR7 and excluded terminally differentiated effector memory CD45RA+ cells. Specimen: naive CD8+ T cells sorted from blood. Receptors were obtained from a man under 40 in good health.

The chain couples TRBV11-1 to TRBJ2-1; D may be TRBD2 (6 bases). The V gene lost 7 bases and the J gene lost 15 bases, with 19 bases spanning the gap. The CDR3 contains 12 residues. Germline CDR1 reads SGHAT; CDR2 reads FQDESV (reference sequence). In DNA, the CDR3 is TGTGCCAGCATGGGACCCGGGACTGAGGGGTTCTTC. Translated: CASMGPGTEGFF.

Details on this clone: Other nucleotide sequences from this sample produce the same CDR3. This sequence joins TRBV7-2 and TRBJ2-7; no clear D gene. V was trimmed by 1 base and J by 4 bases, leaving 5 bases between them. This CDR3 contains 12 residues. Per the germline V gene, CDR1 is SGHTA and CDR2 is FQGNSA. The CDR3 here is CASSLVVYEQYF. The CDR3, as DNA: TGTGCCAGCAGCTTAGTCGTGTACGAGCAGTACTTC.

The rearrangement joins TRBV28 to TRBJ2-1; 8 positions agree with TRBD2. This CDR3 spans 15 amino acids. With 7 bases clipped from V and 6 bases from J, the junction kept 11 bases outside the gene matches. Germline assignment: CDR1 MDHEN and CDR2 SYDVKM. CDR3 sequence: CASTFQRESFNEQFF. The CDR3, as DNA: TGTGCCAGCACTTTTCAGCGGGAGTCGTTCAATGAGCAGTTCTTC.

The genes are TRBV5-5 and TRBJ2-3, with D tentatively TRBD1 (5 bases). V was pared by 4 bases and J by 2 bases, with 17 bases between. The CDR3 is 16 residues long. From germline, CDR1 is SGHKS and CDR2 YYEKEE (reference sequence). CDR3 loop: CASSQFPDMNTDTQYF. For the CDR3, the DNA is TGTGCCAGCAGCCAATTCCCGGACATGAACACAGATACGCAGTATTTT. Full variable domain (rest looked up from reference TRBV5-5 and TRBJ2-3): DAGVTQSPTHLIKTRGQQVTLRCSPISGHKSVSWYQQVLGQGPQFIFQYYEKEERGRGNFPDRFSARQFPNYSSELNVNALLLGDSALYLCASSQFPDMNTDTQYFGPGTRLTVL.

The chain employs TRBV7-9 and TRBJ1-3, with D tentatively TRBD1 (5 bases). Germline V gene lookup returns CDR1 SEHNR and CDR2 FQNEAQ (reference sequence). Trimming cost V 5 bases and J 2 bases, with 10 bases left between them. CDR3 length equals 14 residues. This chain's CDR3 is CASSDSVPGNTIYF. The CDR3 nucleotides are TGTGCCAGCAGCGACAGTGTCCCTGGAAACACCATATATTTT. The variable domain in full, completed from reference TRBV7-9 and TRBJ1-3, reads DTGVSQNPRHKITKRGQNVTFRCDPISEHNRLYWYRQTLGQGPEFLTYFQNEAQLEKSRLLSDRFSAERPKGSFSTLEIQRTEQGDSAMYLCASSDSVPGNTIYFGEGSWLTVV.

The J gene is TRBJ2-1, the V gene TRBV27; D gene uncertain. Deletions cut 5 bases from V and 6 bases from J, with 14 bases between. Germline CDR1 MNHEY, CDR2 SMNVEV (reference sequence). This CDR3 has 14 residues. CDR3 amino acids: CASSRRTARNEQFF. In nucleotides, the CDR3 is TGTGCCAGCAGTCGGCGGACGGCCCGCAATGAGCAGTTCTTC.

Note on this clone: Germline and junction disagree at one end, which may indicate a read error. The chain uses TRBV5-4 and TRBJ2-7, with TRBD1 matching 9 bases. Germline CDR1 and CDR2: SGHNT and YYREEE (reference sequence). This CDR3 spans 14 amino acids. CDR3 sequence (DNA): TGTGCCAGCAGCTCAAACCAATATACAGGGGGCACAGACTTC. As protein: CASSSNQYTGGTDF.

The DNA for the CDR3 is TGTGCCAGCATCGGCACCGGCTCTGGAAACACCATATATTTT. Translated: CASIGTGSGNTIYF. The chain couples TRBV2 to TRBJ1-3; no definite D call. The CDR3 is made up of 14 amino acids. Germline-derived CDR1 and CDR2 are SNHLY and FYNNEI. Trimming took 7 bases from V and 0 from J, leaving 10 bases between them.

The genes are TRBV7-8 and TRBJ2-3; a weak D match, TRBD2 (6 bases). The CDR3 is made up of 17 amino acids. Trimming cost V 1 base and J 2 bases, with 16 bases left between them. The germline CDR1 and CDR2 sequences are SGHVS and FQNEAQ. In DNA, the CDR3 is TGTGCCAGCAGCTTAGTGTTTGGGGAGGTAGCCACAGATACGCAGTATTTT. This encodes CASSLVFGEVATDTQYF.

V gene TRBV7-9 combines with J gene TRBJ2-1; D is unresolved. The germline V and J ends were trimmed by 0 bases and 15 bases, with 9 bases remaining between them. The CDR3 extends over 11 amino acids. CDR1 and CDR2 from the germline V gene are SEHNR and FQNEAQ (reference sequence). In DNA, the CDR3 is TGTGCCAGCAGCTTAGCGCTCGGACGGTTCTTC. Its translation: CASSLALGRFF.

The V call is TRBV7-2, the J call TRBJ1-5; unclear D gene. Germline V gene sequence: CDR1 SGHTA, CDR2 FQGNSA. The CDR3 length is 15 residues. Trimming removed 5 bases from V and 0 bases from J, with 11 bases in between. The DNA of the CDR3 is TGTGCCAGCAGCCCGCTCTCTTATAGCAATCAGCCCCAGCATTTT. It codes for CASSPLSYSNQPQHF.

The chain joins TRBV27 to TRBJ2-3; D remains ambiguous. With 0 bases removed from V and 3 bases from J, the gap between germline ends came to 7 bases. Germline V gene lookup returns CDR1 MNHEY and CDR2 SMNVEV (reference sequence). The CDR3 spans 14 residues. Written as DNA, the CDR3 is TGTGCCAGCAGTTTATCGCCTCTGACAGATACGCAGTATTTT. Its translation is CASSLSPLTDTQYF.

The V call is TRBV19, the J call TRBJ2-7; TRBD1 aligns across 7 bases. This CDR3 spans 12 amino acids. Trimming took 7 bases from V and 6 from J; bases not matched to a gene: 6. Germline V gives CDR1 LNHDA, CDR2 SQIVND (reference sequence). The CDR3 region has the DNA TGTGCCAGTACCGGGGACAGCGGCGAGCAGTACTTC. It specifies CASTGDSGEQYF.

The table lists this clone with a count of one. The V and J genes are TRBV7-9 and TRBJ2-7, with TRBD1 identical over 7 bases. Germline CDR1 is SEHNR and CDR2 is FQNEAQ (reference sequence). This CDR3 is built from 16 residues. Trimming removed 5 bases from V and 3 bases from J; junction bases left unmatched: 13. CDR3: CASSTDRDRDIYEQYF. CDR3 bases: TGTGCCAGCAGCACCGACCGGGACAGAGACATCTACGAGCAGTACTTC. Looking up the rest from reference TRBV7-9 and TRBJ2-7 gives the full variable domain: DTGVSQNPRHKITKRGQNVTFRCDPISEHNRLYWYRQTLGQGPEFLTYFQNEAQLEKSRLLSDRFSAERPKGSFSTLEIQRTEQGDSAMYLCASSTDRDRDIYEQYFGPGTRLTVT.

CDR3 loop: CASSPPLAGDYNEQFF. The CDR3 DNA reads as TGTGCCAGCTCACCCCCGCTAGCGGGAGACTACAATGAGCAGTTCTTC. This rearrangement joins TRBV18 to TRBJ2-1; 10 positions match TRBD2. CDR1 KGHSH and CDR2 LQKENI come from the germline V gene. J lost 3 bases, V lost 3 bases, and 5 bases had no gene match. The CDR3 consists of 16 residues.

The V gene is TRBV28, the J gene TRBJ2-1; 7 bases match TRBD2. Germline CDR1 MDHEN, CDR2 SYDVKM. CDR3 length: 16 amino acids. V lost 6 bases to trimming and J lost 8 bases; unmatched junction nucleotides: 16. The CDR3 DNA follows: TGTGCCAGCAGCGAGAGGTGGGGGAGGGTCAGGGATGAGCAGTTCTTC. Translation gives CASSERWGRVRDEQFF. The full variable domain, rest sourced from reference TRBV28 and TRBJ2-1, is DVKVTQSSRYLVKRTGEKVFLECVQDMDHENMFWYRQDPGLGLRLIYFSYDVKMKEKGDIPEGYSVSREKKERFSLILESASTNQTSMYLCASSERWGRVRDEQFFGPGTRLTVL.

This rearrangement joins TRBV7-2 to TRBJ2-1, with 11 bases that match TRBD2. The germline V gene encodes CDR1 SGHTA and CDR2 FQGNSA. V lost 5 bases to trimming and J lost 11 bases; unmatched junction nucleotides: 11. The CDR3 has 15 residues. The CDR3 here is CASSGGTSGVHKQFF. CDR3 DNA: TGTGCCAGCAGCGGGGGGACTAGCGGAGTTCATAAGCAGTTCTTC.

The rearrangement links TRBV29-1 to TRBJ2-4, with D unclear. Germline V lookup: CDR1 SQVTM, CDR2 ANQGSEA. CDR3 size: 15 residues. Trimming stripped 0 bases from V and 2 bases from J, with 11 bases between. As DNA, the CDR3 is TGCAGCGTTGAAGATCGGATCACGACCAAAAACATTCAGTACTTC. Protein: CSVEDRITTKNIQYF.

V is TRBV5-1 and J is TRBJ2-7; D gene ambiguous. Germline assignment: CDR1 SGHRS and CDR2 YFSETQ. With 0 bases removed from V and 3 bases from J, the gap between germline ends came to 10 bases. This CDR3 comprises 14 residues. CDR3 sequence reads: CASSLDGTVYEQYF. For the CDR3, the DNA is TGCGCCAGCAGCTTGGATGGCACCGTCTACGAGCAGTACTTC. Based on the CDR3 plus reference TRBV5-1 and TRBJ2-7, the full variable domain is KAGVTQTPRYLIKTRGQQVTLSCSPISGHRSVSWYQQTPGQGLQFLFEYFSETQRNKGNFPGRFSGRQFSNSRSEMNVSTLELGDSALYLCASSLDGTVYEQYFGPGTRLTVT.

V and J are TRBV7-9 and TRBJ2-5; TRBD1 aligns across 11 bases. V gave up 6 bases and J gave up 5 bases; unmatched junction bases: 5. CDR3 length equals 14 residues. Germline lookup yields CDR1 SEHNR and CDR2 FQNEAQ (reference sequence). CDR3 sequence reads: CASRRTGGGETQYF. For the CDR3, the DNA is TGTGCCAGCAGAAGGACAGGGGGCGGGGAGACCCAGTACTTC.

The CDR3 nucleotides are TGCGCCAGCAGCGTCTGGGGACAGGGAGAATACGAGCAGTACTTC. Its protein product is CASSVWGQGEYEQYF. The chain has TRBV4-3 and TRBJ2-7; 9 bases fit TRBD1. Germline loops: CDR1 LGHNA, CDR2 YSLEER. With V trimmed by 5 bases and J by 4 bases, 9 bases remained unmatched. The length of the CDR3 is 15 residues.

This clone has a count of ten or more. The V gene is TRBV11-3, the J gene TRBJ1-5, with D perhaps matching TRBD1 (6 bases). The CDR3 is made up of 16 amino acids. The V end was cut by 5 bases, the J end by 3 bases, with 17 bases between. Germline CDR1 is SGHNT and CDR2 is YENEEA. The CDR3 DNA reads TGTGCCAGCAGCCCTAGGTCAAGGGGGAACAATCAGCCCCAGCATTTT. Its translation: CASSPRSRGNNQPQHF.